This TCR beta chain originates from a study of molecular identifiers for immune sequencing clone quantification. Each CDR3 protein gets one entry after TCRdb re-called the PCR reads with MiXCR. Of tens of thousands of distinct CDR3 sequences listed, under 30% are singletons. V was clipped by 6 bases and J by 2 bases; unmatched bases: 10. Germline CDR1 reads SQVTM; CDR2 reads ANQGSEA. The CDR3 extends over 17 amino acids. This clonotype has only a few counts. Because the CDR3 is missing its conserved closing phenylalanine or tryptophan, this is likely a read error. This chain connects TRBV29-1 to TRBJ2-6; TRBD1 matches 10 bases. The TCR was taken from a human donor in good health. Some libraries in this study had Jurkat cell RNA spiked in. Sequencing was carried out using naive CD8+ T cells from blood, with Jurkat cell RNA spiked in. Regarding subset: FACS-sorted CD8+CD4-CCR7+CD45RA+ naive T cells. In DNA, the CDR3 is TGCAGCGTAGCGACAGGGGGCAGGTGGACTGGGGCCAACGTCCTGACTCTC. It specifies CSVATGGRWTGANVLTL.